The 22 T cell receptor beta chains presented below share a single source sample, sequenced in a study of immune heterogeneity within non-small cell lung tumors. Bulk tumor genomic DNA was the template, and each sample received about 600 ng. Each primary tumor yielded several biopsies, collected far apart from one another at surgery. Patients went through curative surgery, and their non-small cell lung cancer was untreated and newly diagnosed. TCR beta CDR3 was amplified by multiplex PCR using 32 V and 13 J primers. TCRdb called the multiplex PCR reads again in MiXCR, with one record for every CDR3 protein. Here the sample spans 5,000 to 7,000 distinct CDR3 sequences, 21% being singletons. Material: lung tumor tissue. Receptors were obtained from a woman aged 60-75 years with non-small cell lung cancer.

This clonotype is judged medium-sized. This chain connects TRBV27 to TRBJ2-6; no clear D gene. The V end was cut by 6 bases, the J end by 5 bases, with 8 bases between. Germline CDR1 MNHEY, CDR2 SMNVEV (reference sequence). CDR3 size: 13 residues. The CDR3 DNA sequence: TGTGCCAGCAGCTACACCCGGGCCAACGTCCTGACTTTC. This gives the protein CASSYTRANVLTF.

This clonotype has a single count. One junction end does not reproduce the germline sequence, and a read error may be involved. This sequence joins TRBV20-1 and TRBJ2-3, with 8 positions matching TRBD2. Per germline, CDR1 DFQATT and CDR2 SNEGSKA (reference sequence). CDR3 length: 17 amino acids. This CDR3 is CSARVGLEGGSTDTKYF. CDR3 DNA sequence: TGCAGTGCTAGAGTGGGACTAGAGGGAGGAAGCACAGATACGAAGTATTTT.

Ten or more counts support this clonotype. This chain uses TRBV19 with TRBJ2-3; D is uncertain. The CDR3 is 12 residues long. From germline, CDR1 is LNHDA and CDR2 SQIVND (reference sequence). V lost 1 base and J lost 6, with 5 bases in between. The CDR3 spells CASSIAEDTQYF. The CDR3 DNA reads TGTGCCAGTAGTATAGCTGAGGATACGCAGTATTTT.

This clonotype was recorded at least ten times. This chain links TRBV6-1 with TRBJ2-2; D remains unclear. Trimming left V 4 bases short and J 1 base short, with 7 bases between. The CDR3 spans 14 residues. Per germline, CDR1 MNHNS and CDR2 SASEGT. In DNA, the CDR3 is TGTGCCAGCAGTGCCAATCGGAACACCGGGGAGCTGTTTTTT. It codes for CASSANRNTGELFF.

In its sample, this clonotype was seen a few times. Possible read error: a much larger clone is one base away. V gene TRBV30 combines with J gene TRBJ2-7, with D perhaps TRBD2 (5 bases). Germline V gene sequence: CDR1 GTSNPN, CDR2 SVGIG (reference sequence). The CDR3 is 12 residues long. CDR3 sequence (DNA): TGTGCCTGGAGTTCACGTGCGAGGGAGCGGTACTTC. Residues: CAWSSRARERYF. The complete variable domain, with remaining parts taken from reference TRBV30 and TRBJ2-7, reads SQTIHQWPATLVQPVGSPLSLECTVEGTSNPNLYWYRQAAGRGLQLLFYSVGIGQISSEVPQNLSASRPQDRQFILSSKKLLLSDSGFYLCAWSSRARERYFGPGTRLTVT.

This clonotype was observed a few times. The chain has TRBV7-9 and TRBJ2-7; D is unresolved. Trimming pared 1 base from V and 4 bases from J, leaving 8 bases between. The CDR3 is 13 amino acids. CDR1 and CDR2 (germline): SEHNR, FQNEAQ (reference sequence). CDR3: CASSLVGWYEQYF. As DNA, the CDR3 is TGTGCCAGCAGCTTAGTGGGTTGGTACGAGCAGTACTTC.

With respect to this clonotype: Given a much more abundant clone one base away, this may be a read error. The chain uses TRBV28 and TRBJ2-3, with D uncertain. This CDR3 contains 14 residues. Germline assignment: CDR1 MDHEN and CDR2 SYDVKM. The CDR3 reads CASTNERITYTQYF. CDR3 sequence (DNA): TGTGCCAGCACCAATGAACGGATCACATATACGCAGTATTTT.

This clonotype was detected only a few times. Likely a read error: the CDR3 ends without its conserved phenylalanine or tryptophan. The chain links TRBV3-1 to TRBJ2-1; TRBD2 aligns across 7 bases. Germline V gene sequence: CDR1 LGHDT, CDR2 YNNKEL (reference sequence). J was trimmed by 8 bases and V by 5 bases; bases with no gene match: 3. This CDR3 spans 12 amino acids. The CDR3 sequence is CASSERDYEQFL. In DNA form, the CDR3 reads TGTGCCAGCAGCGAGCGGGACTATGAGCAGTTCTTA.

By sample share, this clonotype is medium-sized. The gene calls are TRBV10-3 and TRBJ2-1; TRBD1 is a possible D gene (6 bases). The CDR3 loop spans 12 amino acids. CDR1 is ENHRY and CDR2 is SYGVKD in the germline V gene. Trimming shortened V by 8 bases and J by 4 bases, and 9 bases separated the two germline ends. As DNA, the CDR3 is TGTGCCATCTCGGGACAATACAATGAGCAGTTCTTC. Translation gives CAISGQYNEQFF.

This clonotype has only a few counts. The V and J genes are TRBV6-1 and TRBJ1-2; D not certain. Trimming cost V 1 base and J 7 bases, with 7 bases left between them. The CDR3 totals 12 residues. The germline V gene encodes CDR1 MNHNS and CDR2 SASEGT. The CDR3 DNA reads as TGTGCCAGCAGTGAAGAGTCGCGTGGCTACACCTTC. It translates to CASSEESRGYTF.

This clonotype has only a few counts. A much larger clone is a single base away; this may be a read error. This chain connects TRBV20-1 to TRBJ1-2, with D tentatively TRBD1 (5 bases). Germline CDR1 DFQATT, CDR2 SNEGSKA (reference sequence). V shed 7 bases and J shed 9 bases, with 18 bases lying between them. The CDR3 totals 12 residues. The CDR3 is CSVRWQGGSYTF. The CDR3, as DNA: TGCAGTGTTAGGTGGCAGGGTGGGAGCTACACCTTC.

Regarding this clonotype: Compared with germline, one end of the junction differs, possibly owing to a read error. The chain carries TRBV10-3 and TRBJ2-2; perhaps TRBD2 as D (5 bases). Germline values: CDR1 ENHRY, CDR2 SYGVKD. This CDR3 is 15 amino acids long. CDR3 DNA sequence: TGTGCCATCAAATCCTCTATCGCGAACACCGGGGAGCTTTTTTTT. It is translated as CAIKSSIANTGELFF.

The chain joins TRBV6-1 to TRBJ2-2, with D tentatively TRBD2 (6 bases). There are 16 residues in the CDR3. The germline V gene has CDR1 MNHNS and CDR2 SASEGT. V lost 5 bases to trimming and J lost 5 bases, with 18 bases between them. The CDR3 bases are TGTGCCAGCAGTTTATTGGGGGGAGGCAGGACCGGGGAGCTGTTTTTT. Amino acid sequence: CASSLLGGGRTGELFF.

This clonotype is medium-sized by share. This chain uses TRBV24-1 with TRBJ2-7, with 7 bases aligning to TRBD1. The CDR3 totals 14 residues. V lost 6 bases to trimming and J lost 2 bases; unmatched junction nucleotides: 6. CDR1 is KGHDR and CDR2 is SFDVKD in the germline V gene. CDR3 nucleotides: TGTGCCACCAGTTTAGGACAGGCCCCCTACGAGCAGTACTTC. Its protein is CATSLGQAPYEQYF.

With respect to this clonotype: This may be a read error, as it is one base from a much larger clone. The chain combines TRBV19 with TRBJ1-5; 7 nucleotides agree with TRBD1. CDR1 and CDR2 (germline): LNHDA, SQIVND (reference sequence). The CDR3 loop spans 15 amino acids. Written as DNA, the CDR3 is TGTGCCAGTAGTGTACAGGGGTTGAGCAATCAGTCCCAGCATTTT. It encodes CASSVQGLSNQSQHF.

With regard to this clonotype: A read error may explain this, as a much larger clone is one base away. The rearrangement joins TRBV28 to TRBJ1-2; D is uncertain. The CDR3 totals 11 residues. CDR1 is MDHEN and CDR2 is SYDVKM in the germline V gene. The CDR3 coding sequence is TGTGCCACCAGTTCAGGTTATGGCTACACCTTC. The encoded protein is CATSSGYGYTF.

The chain uses TRBV20-1 and TRBJ2-6, with 8 bases matching TRBD1. The germline gives CDR1 DFQATT, CDR2 SNEGSKA (reference sequence). V lost 2 bases, J lost 3 bases, and 12 bases stayed unmatched. This CDR3 has 18 amino acids. In nucleotides, the CDR3 is TGCAGTGCTAGATATCGGGGGACAGGTGGAAGTGGGGCCAACGTCCTGACTTTC. Translated, it gives CSARYRGTGGSGANVLTF.

A remark on this clonotype: The junction shows a germline mismatch at one end, possibly a read error. The V call is TRBV16, the J call TRBJ2-2, with unresolved D. Per the germline V gene, CDR1 is KGHSY and CDR2 is FQNENV. This CDR3 contains 13 residues. CDR3 DNA sequence: TGTGCCAGCAGCAAATCCTGGATCGGGGAGCTGTTTTTT. Translating it yields CASSKSWIGELFF.

V gene TRBV5-1 combines with J gene TRBJ1-3, with D possibly TRBD1 on 5 matching bases. The CDR3 consists of 14 residues. Per the germline V gene, CDR1 is SGHRS and CDR2 is YFSETQ. Trimming removed 4 bases at V and 0 bases at J, with 8 bases between. The CDR3 protein is CASSGGDSGNTIYF. The CDR3 region has the DNA TGCGCCAGCAGCGGAGGGGACTCTGGAAACACCATATATTTT.

Concerning this clonotype itself: A much larger clone sits a single nucleotide away, making a read error possible. The DNA of the CDR3 is TGTACCAGCAGTGACAGCGGGAGTAGAACCGGGGAGCTGTTTTTT. Residues: CTSSDSGSRTGELFF. The rearrangement joins TRBV2 to TRBJ2-2; 8 bases map to TRBD2. This CDR3 is 15 amino acids long. Germline V gene data show CDR1 as SNHLY and CDR2 as FYNNEI.

On this clonotype itself: This could be a read error, since a much larger clone is one nucleotide away. In DNA, the CDR3 is TGTTCCAGCGGACTAGCGGGAGTCGAAGATACGCAGTATTTT. Translated: CSSGLAGVEDTQYF. The chain is built from TRBV2 and TRBJ2-3, with 13 nucleotides matching TRBD2. This CDR3 contains 14 residues. Germline CDR1 is SNHLY and CDR2 is FYNNEI.

Comment on this clonotype: One base away lies a much larger clone, so this may be a sequencing read error. The gene calls are TRBV28 and TRBJ1-1, with TRBD1 identical over 9 bases. The CDR3 is made up of 13 amino acids. The germline V gene has CDR1 MDHEN and CDR2 SYDVKM. CDR3 bases: TGTGCCATCATCGACAGGGGGGACACTGAATCTTTCTTT. This encodes CAIIDRGDTESFF.